These 7 T cell receptor beta chains came from one sample sequenced in a study of blood T cell repertoires in COVID-19. TCRdb's table, derived via immunoSEQ multiplex PCR, lists solely in-frame clones and lacks some. The data contain about 310,000 clones, 85% to 90% of them singletons. The sequenced sample consisted of peripheral blood. The receptors shown here come from a middle-aged woman with COVID-19, enrolled during active disease.

Remarks on this clone: Distinct nucleotide sequences in the sample also encode this CDR3. J is TRBJ1-3 and V is TRBV10-3, with D possibly TRBD1 on 5 matching bases. V was trimmed by 4 bases and J by 1 base, leaving 5 bases between them. Germline CDR1 reads ENHRY; CDR2 reads SYGVKD. CDR3 length equals 13 residues. CDR3 coding DNA: TGTGCCATCAGTGGACAGTCTGGAAACACCATATATTTT. Encoded protein: CAISGQSGNTIYF.

The CDR3 coding sequence is TGTGCCAGCAGCTTGGTGGGGGCGCGGGGAAACACCATATATTTT. This gives the protein CASSLVGARGNTIYF. The V and J genes are TRBV5-4 and TRBJ1-3, with D perhaps matching TRBD1 (6 bases). The CDR3 consists of 15 residues. Trimming cost V 0 bases and J 4 bases, with 11 bases left between them. Per the germline V gene, CDR1 is SGHNT and CDR2 is YYREEE (reference sequence). Together with reference TRBV5-4 and TRBJ1-3, the CDR3 gives the full variable domain: ETGVTQSPTHLIKTRGQQVTLRCSSQSGHNTVSWYQQALGQGPQFIFQYYREEENGRGNFPPRFSGLQFPNYSSELNVNALELDDSALYLCASSLVGARGNTIYFGEGSWLTVV.

V usage is TRBV9 and J usage is TRBJ2-5; 12 bases are a match to TRBD1. With V trimmed by 2 bases and J by 8 bases, 7 bases remained unmatched. The CDR3 covers 15 residues. Germline V lookup: CDR1 SGDLS, CDR2 YYNGEE. CDR3 bases: TGTGCCAGCAGCGTGGGACAGGGGGCTTTTGATACCCAGTACTTC. It encodes CASSVGQGAFDTQYF.

The count of this clone is one. The chain combines TRBV5-1 with TRBJ1-2; 7 bases agree with TRBD1. The CDR3 totals 15 residues. Germline V gene lookup returns CDR1 SGHRS and CDR2 YFSETQ. V shed 0 bases and J 8 bases; nucleotides not matched to a gene: 10. CDR3 sequence (DNA): TGCGCCAGCAGCTTGGGACAGGGCTCTCTGGAGGGCTACACCTTC. Its translation: CASSLGQGSLEGYTF.

V gene TRBV10-2 combines with J gene TRBJ2-4, with D perhaps matching TRBD2 (7 bases). The germline V gene has CDR1 WSHSY and CDR2 SAAADI. V dropped 3 bases and J dropped 0 bases, with 21 bases sitting between them. The CDR3 is 19 residues long. The CDR3 coding sequence is TGCGCCAGCAGTGATAGGGGGGGACGGCAGCTGAAAGCCAAAAACATTCAGTACTTC. This codes for CASSDRGGRQLKAKNIQYF.

The chain recombines TRBV7-8 with TRBJ2-1, with a possible D match to TRBD2 (6 bases). The CDR3 is 13 residues long. The V gene's germline CDR1 is SGHVS and CDR2 FQNEAQ. The ends were cut back, 5 bases at V and 4 bases at J, with 9 bases in the middle. CDR3 in DNA: TGTGCCAGCAGCGGAGGGAGTTACAATGAGCAGTTCTTC. It is translated as CASSGGSYNEQFF.

J is TRBJ2-2 and V is TRBV5-1; perhaps TRBD1 as D (6 bases). Trimming shortened V by 0 bases and J by 3 bases, and 12 bases separated the two germline ends. Germline-derived CDR1 and CDR2 are SGHRS and YFSETQ. This CDR3 has 16 residues. The DNA of the CDR3 is TGCGCCAGCAGCTTGGTACAGGGAGTCGACACCGGGGAGCTGTTTTTT. This sequence encodes CASSLVQGVDTGELFF.